The clone carrying this TCR beta chain was observed once. These data are taken from a study of PD-L1 blockade in urothelial cancer. The germline V gene encodes CDR1 SGHRS and CDR2 YFSETQ. The CDR3 runs to 16 residues. Trimming stripped 0 bases from V and 0 bases from J, with 9 bases between. This table comes from immunoSEQ multiplex PCR, and its TCRdb copy is limited to in-frame clones, with some not included. The sample shows just under 65,000 clones, over 75% of them seen only once. Time point noted: pretreatment peripheral blood. This sequence joins TRBV5-1 and TRBJ2-2; D perhaps matches TRBD2 (6 bases). Material: PBMCs, obtained around atezolizumab (anti-PD-L1) treatment. This receptor was obtained from a man aged 65 to 85 with urothelial cancer. CDR3 residues: CASSLGGGANTGELFF. The CDR3 DNA sequence: TGCGCCAGCAGCTTGGGGGGAGGCGCGAACACCGGGGAGCTGTTTTTT.